Detailed here is one T cell receptor (beta chain). The antigen is unknown. This entry comes from a study of CD8+ T cells in alopecia areata. About the study: Those patients who were treated received oral tofacitinib, which was given at 5 to 10 mg twice daily for moderate-to-severe alopecia areata.

Study-wide findings and caveats: TCR sharing was clearer in mice than between patients, perhaps partly owing to patient HLA diversity.

The study team obtained lesional scalp punch biopsies and peripheral blood from alopecia areata patients. PBMCs, the starting material, were the source of sorted CD4+ and CD8+ T cells. The germline V and J ends were trimmed by 4 bases and 5 bases, with 11 bases remaining between them. CDR3 length equals 12 residues. Germline V lookup: CDR1 GTSNPN, CDR2 SVGIG (reference sequence). Extraction of RNA preceded its reverse transcription into cDNA, which served as the sequencing template. Sequencing was performed with immunoSEQ multiplex PCR; in TCRdb, only in-frame clones are kept and a portion is missing. This table holds some 200,000 clones, 59% found once.

The clonotype was recovered from a human donor with alopecia areata. The starting material was CD4+ T cells sorted from blood, obtained at week 0. The chain couples TRBV30 to TRBJ1-1; D may be TRBD1 (5 bases). CDR3: CAWTAGLTEAFF. The CDR3 DNA follows: TGTGCCTGGACTGCAGGGCTGACTGAAGCTTTCTTT.